What follows are 31 T cell receptor beta chains derived from one specimen sequenced in a study of PD-1 blockade in classical Hodgkin lymphoma. This sample's time point: cycle 4 day 1 (C4D1), after more than five weeks of nivolumab. Patients all relapsed after autologous stem cell transplantation, and there was variation in brentuximab vedotin exposure. Libraries were prepared by immunoSEQ multiplex PCR; TCRdb keeps only in-frame clonotypes and omits some of them. The sample consists of around 60,000 clones, 70% to 90% of them appearing once. This specimen consisted of peripheral blood mononuclear cells (PBMCs), obtained before the fourth cycle of nivolumab. The receptor set was obtained from a human donor with classical Hodgkin lymphoma.

The chain links TRBV30 to TRBJ2-7, with D perhaps matching TRBD1 or TRBD2 (5 bases each). The V end lost 8 bases, the J end lost 3 bases, and 23 bases lay between the germline ends. CDR1 GTSNPN and CDR2 SVGIG come from the germline V gene (reference sequence). The length of the CDR3 is 15 residues. CDR3 region: CATSTGSGPYYEQYF. The CDR3 bases are TGTGCCACCTCGACCGGGTCGGGGCCCTACTACGAGCAGTACTTC.

This chain uses TRBV29-1 with TRBJ1-1; D is uncertain. The CDR3 covers 12 residues. CDR1 SQVTM and CDR2 ANQGSEA come from the germline V gene. V lost 4 bases, J lost 3 bases, and 9 bases lay in between. CDR3 loop: CSVVTVDTEAFF. DNA for the CDR3: TGCAGCGTTGTAACCGTGGACACTGAAGCTTTCTTT.

The chain uses TRBV7-9 and TRBJ1-6; D not resolved. CDR1 is SEHNR and CDR2 is FQNEAQ in the germline V gene (reference sequence). The CDR3 runs to 12 residues. V gave up 3 bases and J gave up 9 bases, with 6 bases separating them. CDR3: CASSFLPSPLHF. CDR3 DNA: TGTGCCAGCAGCTTCCTACCTTCACCCCTCCACTTT.

This sequence joins TRBV4-1 and TRBJ2-3; D gene uncertain. CDR3 length equals 12 residues. V lost 4 bases and J lost 6, with 8 bases in between. Germline V lookup: CDR1 MGHRA, CDR2 YSYEKL. DNA of the CDR3: TGCGCCAGCAGCCCCACACAGGATACGCAGTATTTT. Encoded protein: CASSPTQDTQYF.

The chain joins TRBV6-6 to TRBJ2-7; D is perhaps TRBD1 or TRBD2 (5 bases each). Germline V gene lookup returns CDR1 MNHNY and CDR2 SVGAGI (reference sequence). The CDR3 has 15 residues. V lost 4 bases to trimming and J lost 7 bases, with 20 bases between them. The CDR3 bases are TGTGCCAGCAGTTCTCCGGGACGGAGAACAACAGAGCAGTACTTC. Amino acid sequence: CASSSPGRRTTEQYF.

J is TRBJ2-7 and V is TRBV6-1, with D unresolved. Germline V gives CDR1 MNHNS, CDR2 SASEGT. CDR3 size: 14 residues. V lost 6 bases to trimming and J lost 1 base, with 13 bases between them. CDR3 sequence reads: CASRPGRTSYEQYF. Here the CDR3 DNA reads TGTGCCAGCAGACCCGGACGTACGTCCTACGAGCAGTACTTC.

The chain combines TRBV5-1 with TRBJ2-5; no firm D call. CDR1 is SGHRS and CDR2 is YFSETQ in the germline V gene. This CDR3 is built from 12 residues. Deletions cut 3 bases from V and 5 bases from J, with 8 bases between. CDR3 DNA: TGCGCCAGCAGCTCTGTTGGGGAGACCCAGTACTTC. Translated: CASSSVGETQYF.

This clone came up a few times. This chain joins TRBV29-1 and TRBJ2-1, with D possibly being TRBD2 (7 bases). Germline values: CDR1 SQVTM, CDR2 ANQGSEA. This CDR3 region has 15 residues. V lost 1 base to trimming and J lost 8 bases, with 18 bases between them. As DNA, the CDR3 is TGCAGCGTTGAAGTGGGTATGGGGGGGGCCCATGAGCAGTTCTTC. Translating gives CSVEVGMGGAHEQFF.

As to this clone: Germline and junction disagree at one end, which may indicate a read error. J is TRBJ1-5 and V is TRBV5-1; unclear D gene. Germline V lookup: CDR1 SGHRS, CDR2 YFSETQ. The length of the CDR3 is 13 residues. CDR3 loop: CAGSMDSNQPQHF. In DNA, the CDR3 is TGCGCCGGCAGTATGGATAGCAATCAGCCCCAGCATTTT.

This clone has only a few counts. The chain recombines TRBV5-1 with TRBJ1-2, with D unresolved. The CDR3 has 14 residues. V was trimmed by 0 bases and J by 4 bases, leaving 10 bases between them. Germline V gene data show CDR1 as SGHRS and CDR2 as YFSETQ. The CDR3 DNA reads TGCGCCAGCAGCTTGGCGCCGGACGTCTATGGCTACACCTTC. It specifies CASSLAPDVYGYTF.

V and J are TRBV19 and TRBJ2-3; D unclear. Germline CDR1 LNHDA, CDR2 SQIVND (reference sequence). The V gene lost 2 bases and the J gene lost 2 bases, with 8 bases spanning the gap. The CDR3 sequence is 14 residues long. The CDR3 region has the DNA TGTGCCAGTAGTATAACCGGGCACACAGATACGCAGTATTTT. Encoded protein: CASSITGHTDTQYF.

Only a few counts were recorded for this clone. This chain uses TRBV18 with TRBJ1-6; a possible D gene is TRBD1 (6 bases). The V gene lost 4 bases and the J gene lost 13 bases, with 29 bases spanning the gap. Germline V gene sequence: CDR1 KGHSH, CDR2 LQKENI. CDR3 size: 18 residues. CDR3 sequence (DNA): TGTGCCAGCTCACGCCTGCGGGAAGGGCGGGACATGAGCTCTCCCCTCCACTTT. It is translated as CASSRLREGRDMSSPLHF.

J is TRBJ2-1 and V is TRBV2; 9 bases line up with TRBD2. With V trimmed by 2 bases and J by 0 bases, 8 bases remained unmatched. Germline V CDR1 and CDR2: SNHLY, FYNNEI. The CDR3 loop spans 18 amino acids. Here the CDR3 DNA reads TGTGCCAGCAGTGAAAAATGGCGGGGGGGCCGCTCCTACAATGAGCAGTTCTTC. This translates into CASSEKWRGGRSYNEQFF.

CDR3 in amino acids: CASSPSGGETQYF. CDR3 in DNA: TGTGCCAGCAGTCCTAGTGGGGGAGAGACCCAGTACTTC. The chain carries TRBV6-6 and TRBJ2-5; D may be TRBD1 or TRBD2 (5 bases each). In germline, CDR1 is MNHNY, CDR2 SVGAGI (reference sequence). The CDR3 totals 13 residues. The V end was cut by 5 bases, the J end by 4 bases, with 11 bases between.

The chain is built from TRBV5-1 and TRBJ2-5; TRBD1 aligns across 9 bases. V shed 4 bases, J shed 4 bases, and the junction held 11 bases outside the gene matches. Germline V gene lookup returns CDR1 SGHRS and CDR2 YFSETQ. The CDR3 sequence is 16 residues long. The CDR3 is CASSKTGGPKGETQYF. The CDR3, as DNA: TGCGCCAGCAGCAAAACAGGGGGCCCCAAGGGAGAGACCCAGTACTTC.

The chain uses TRBV5-1 and TRBJ2-7; 10 nucleotides align to TRBD1. Trimming at V came to 4 bases and at J to 0 bases, leaving 7 bases not matched to a gene. Germline V lookup: CDR1 SGHRS, CDR2 YFSETQ. This CDR3 is 16 amino acids long. The CDR3 loop is CASSPAGTGVSYEQYF. As DNA, the CDR3 is TGCGCCAGCAGCCCCGCCGGGACAGGGGTCTCCTACGAGCAGTACTTC.

This clone was counted a single time. The gene calls are TRBV5-7 and TRBJ1-2; D is ambiguous. TRBV5-7 falls under the ORF class, with uncertain function. V was cut by 2 bases and J by 6 bases, with 14 bases left in between. The CDR3 totals 14 residues. CDR3 coding DNA: TGTGCCAGCAGCTTCCAAATGAGGGTGCATGGCTACACCTTC. Protein sequence: CASSFQMRVHGYTF.

V and J are TRBV30 and TRBJ2-5; D is unclear. Germline V lookup: CDR1 GTSNPN, CDR2 SVGIG (reference sequence). The V end was cut by 3 bases, the J end by 5 bases, with 7 bases between. This CDR3 region has 11 residues. The chain's CDR3 is CAWRGRETQYF. The DNA for the CDR3 is TGTGCCTGGAGAGGGCGGGAGACCCAGTACTTC.

This chain uses TRBV7-8 with TRBJ1-6; D ambiguous. Germline loops: CDR1 SGHVS, CDR2 FQNEAQ. The length of the CDR3 is 13 residues. V shed 7 bases and J shed 9 bases, with 13 bases lying between them. The CDR3: CASTPAWGSPLHF. CDR3 DNA: TGTGCCAGCACCCCTGCGTGGGGTTCACCCCTCCACTTT.

The CDR3 DNA is TGTGCCAGCAGCCCCTGGACAAACGACTACACTGAAGCTTTCTTT. As protein: CASSPWTNDYTEAFF. The chain uses TRBV7-9 and TRBJ1-1, with a tentative D call TRBD1 (5 bases). V gave up 5 bases and J gave up 3 bases, with 16 bases separating them. The germline V gene encodes CDR1 SEHNR and CDR2 FQNEAQ (reference sequence). This CDR3 contains 15 residues.

The chain recombines TRBV28 with TRBJ1-2; D is unresolved. The V end was cut by 6 bases, the J end by 2 bases, with 4 bases between. This CDR3 is built from 11 residues. The germline gives CDR1 MDHEN, CDR2 SYDVKM. Written as DNA, the CDR3 is TGTGCCAGCAGCAGAAACTATGGCTACACCTTC. Its protein is CASSRNYGYTF.

This rearrangement joins TRBV9 to TRBJ2-7, with 14 bases aligning to TRBD2. V lost 3 bases, J lost 5 bases, and 7 bases stayed unmatched. Germline V lookup: CDR1 SGDLS, CDR2 YYNGEE. The CDR3 extends over 16 amino acids. DNA of the CDR3: TGTGCCAGCAGCGCCAGACTAGCGGGGGGGCGAAACGAGCAGTACTTC. This codes for CASSARLAGGRNEQYF. Complete variable domain (other parts from reference TRBV9 and TRBJ2-7): DSGVTQTPKHLITATGQRVTLRCSPRSGDLSVYWYQQSLDQGLQFLIQYYNGEERAKGNILERFSAQQFPDLHSELNLSSLELGDSALYFCASSARLAGGRNEQYFGPGTRLTVT.

This clone was seen just once. The rearrangement joins TRBV6-6 to TRBJ2-5, with D perhaps matching TRBD2 (6 bases). The CDR3 is made up of 16 amino acids. Trimming removed 8 bases from V and 2 bases from J, with 21 bases in between. From germline, CDR1 is MNHNY and CDR2 SVGAGI (reference sequence). CDR3 sequence reads: CASEQPVGGWQETQYF. Here the CDR3 DNA reads TGTGCCAGCGAACAACCCGTTGGGGGGTGGCAAGAGACCCAGTACTTC.

This chain links TRBV11-2 with TRBJ1-5; possible D gene TRBD1, 6 bases. Germline CDR1 reads SGHAT; CDR2 reads FQNNGV. The V and J ends lost 4 bases and 0 bases respectively, with 22 bases between them. The CDR3 sequence is 19 residues long. The CDR3 coding sequence is TGTGCCAGCAGCTCAAACGACAGGCCCGGTCTTTATAGCAATCAGCCCCAGCATTTT. This translates into CASSSNDRPGLYSNQPQHF.

The gene calls are TRBV5-1 and TRBJ2-3, with 8 bases lining up with TRBD1. V was clipped by 4 bases and J by 4 bases; unmatched bases: 5. The CDR3 loop spans 14 amino acids. Germline lookup yields CDR1 SGHRS and CDR2 YFSETQ. The CDR3 loop reads CASSPGQGPDTQYF. CDR3 DNA: TGCGCCAGCAGCCCTGGACAGGGCCCAGATACGCAGTATTTT.

This clone was detected once. The chain joins TRBV5-1 to TRBJ2-1; weak D call: TRBD2 (5 bases). The V end lost 4 bases, the J end lost 4 bases, and 12 bases lay between the germline ends. Germline CDR1 and CDR2: SGHRS and YFSETQ. The CDR3 consists of 14 residues. The CDR3 DNA sequence: TGCGCCAGCAGCGAGCCGGGAACGTACAATGAGCAGTTCTTC. Translated: CASSEPGTYNEQFF.

This rearrangement joins TRBV19 to TRBJ2-5, with TRBD1 as a possible D gene (5 bases). The germline CDR1 and CDR2 sequences are LNHDA and SQIVND (reference sequence). The CDR3 loop spans 11 amino acids. V lost 4 bases, J lost 5 bases, and 5 bases lay in between. The CDR3 DNA sequence: TGTGCCAGTAGTAAGGGGGAGACCCAGTACTTC. This codes for CASSKGETQYF.

The chain combines TRBV7-9 with TRBJ2-7; 7 bases align to TRBD1. The germline gives CDR1 SEHNR, CDR2 FQNEAQ (reference sequence). V gave up 5 bases and J gave up 1 base; unmatched junction bases: 5. There are 14 residues in the CDR3. CDR3 bases: TGTGCCAGCAGCCCACAGGGGCGATCCTACGAGCAGTACTTC. Protein sequence: CASSPQGRSYEQYF.

V and J are TRBV2 and TRBJ1-1, with D possibly TRBD1 on 5 matching bases. This CDR3 has 14 residues. The ends were cut back, 4 bases at V and 6 bases at J, with 15 bases in the middle. Germline loops: CDR1 SNHLY, CDR2 FYNNEI. The CDR3 DNA reads TGTGCCAGCAGTGCACCCCAGGGAACCCCTGAAGCTTTCTTT. Translating it yields CASSAPQGTPEAFF.

This clone was seen a single time. V usage is TRBV28 and J usage is TRBJ1-1, with D maybe TRBD1 (5 bases). CDR3 length: 14 amino acids. From germline, CDR1 is MDHEN and CDR2 SYDVKM. V was pared by 7 bases and J by 7 bases, with 19 bases between. The CDR3 region has the DNA TGTGCCAGCACTACCTGGGGCAGTAAATTTGAAGCTTTCTTT. Translated, it gives CASTTWGSKFEAFF.

V is TRBV5-8 and J is TRBJ2-2; D remains unclear. V shed 1 base and J shed 5 bases, with 9 bases lying between them. Germline CDR1 and CDR2: SGHTS and YDEGEE. This CDR3 contains 14 residues. CDR3 coding DNA: TGTGCCAGCAGCTTGTTCCAGAGGACCGGGGAGCTGTTTTTT. Protein sequence: CASSLFQRTGELFF.